The TCR beta chain under discussion was sequenced for a study of control samples from healthy donors and cancer patients. The V segment lost 3 bases and the J segment 3 bases; nucleotides outside the gene matches: 1. Germline V gene data show CDR1 as DFQATT and CDR2 as SNEGSKA (reference sequence). The CDR3 sequence is 12 residues long. Data came from immunoSEQ multiplex PCR; TCRdb stores just in-frame clones and leaves some out. The sample lists about 92,000 clones; 82% were seen once. The clonotype was recovered from a woman aged 55-70 years in good health. The chain joins TRBV20-1 to TRBJ2-5; 7 bases align to TRBD2. The sample taken for sequencing was blood. The CDR3 DNA follows: TGCAGTGCTAGTGGGGGGGAAGAGACCCAGTACTTC. Its protein is CSASGGEETQYF.